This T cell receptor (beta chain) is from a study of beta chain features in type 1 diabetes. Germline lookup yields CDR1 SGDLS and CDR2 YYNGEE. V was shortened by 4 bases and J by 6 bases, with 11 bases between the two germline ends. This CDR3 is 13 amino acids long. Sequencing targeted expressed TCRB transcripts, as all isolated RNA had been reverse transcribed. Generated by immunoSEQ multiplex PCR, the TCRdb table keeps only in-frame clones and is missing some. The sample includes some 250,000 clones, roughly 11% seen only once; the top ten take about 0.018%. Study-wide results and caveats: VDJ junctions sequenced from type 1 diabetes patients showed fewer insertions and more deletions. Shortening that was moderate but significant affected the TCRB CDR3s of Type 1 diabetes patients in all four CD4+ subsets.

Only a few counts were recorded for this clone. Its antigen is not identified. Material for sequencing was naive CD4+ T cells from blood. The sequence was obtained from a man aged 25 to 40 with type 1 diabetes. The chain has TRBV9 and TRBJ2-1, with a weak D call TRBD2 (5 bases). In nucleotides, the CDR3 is TGTGCCAGCAGCCAACCCCGGGGCAATGAGCAGTTCTTC. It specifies CASSQPRGNEQFF.